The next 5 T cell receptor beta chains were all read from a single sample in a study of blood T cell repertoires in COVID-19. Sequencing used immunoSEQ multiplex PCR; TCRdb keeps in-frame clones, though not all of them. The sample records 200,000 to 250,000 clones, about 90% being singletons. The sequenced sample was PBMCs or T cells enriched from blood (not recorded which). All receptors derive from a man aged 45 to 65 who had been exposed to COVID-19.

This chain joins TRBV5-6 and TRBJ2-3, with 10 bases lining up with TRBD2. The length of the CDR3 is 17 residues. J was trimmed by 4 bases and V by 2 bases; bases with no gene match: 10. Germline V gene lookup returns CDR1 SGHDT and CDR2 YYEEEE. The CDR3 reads CASSLGLAGDLADTQYF. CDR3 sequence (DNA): TGTGCCAGCAGCTTAGGTCTAGCGGGAGATCTCGCAGATACGCAGTATTTT.

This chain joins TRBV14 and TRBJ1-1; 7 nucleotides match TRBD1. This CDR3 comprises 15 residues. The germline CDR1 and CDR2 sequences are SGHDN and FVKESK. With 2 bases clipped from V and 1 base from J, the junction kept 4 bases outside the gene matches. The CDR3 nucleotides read TGTGCCAGCAGCCAATCGAACAGGGGGAACACTGAAGCTTTCTTT. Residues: CASSQSNRGNTEAFF.

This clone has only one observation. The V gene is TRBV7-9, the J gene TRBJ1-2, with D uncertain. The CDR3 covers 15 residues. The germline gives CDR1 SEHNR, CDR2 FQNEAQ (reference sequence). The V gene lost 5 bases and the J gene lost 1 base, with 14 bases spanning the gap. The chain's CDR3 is CASSHLITDNYGYTF. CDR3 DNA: TGTGCCAGCAGCCATTTGATCACAGATAACTATGGCTACACCTTC.

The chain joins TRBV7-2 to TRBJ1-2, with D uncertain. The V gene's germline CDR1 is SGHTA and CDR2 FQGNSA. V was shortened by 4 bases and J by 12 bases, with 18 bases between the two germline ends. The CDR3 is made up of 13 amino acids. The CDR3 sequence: CASSSRTLVQHTF. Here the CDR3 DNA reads TGTGCCAGCAGCTCCCGAACCCTAGTCCAGCACACCTTC. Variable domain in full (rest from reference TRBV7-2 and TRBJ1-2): GAGVSQSPSNKVTEKGKDVELRCDPISGHTALYWYRQSLGQGLEFLIYFQGNSAPDKSGLPSDRFSAERTGGSVSTLTIQRTQQEDSAVYLCASSSRTLVQHTFGSGTRLTVV.

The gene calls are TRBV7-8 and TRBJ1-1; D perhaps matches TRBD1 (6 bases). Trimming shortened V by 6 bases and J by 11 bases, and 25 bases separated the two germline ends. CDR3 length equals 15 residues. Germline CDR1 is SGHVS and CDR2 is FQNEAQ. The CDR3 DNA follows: TGTGCCAGCAGTCCGTTCACAGGGAGTTATATAACGGCTTTCTTT. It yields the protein CASSPFTGSYITAFF.